The 5 T cell receptor beta chains in this list originate from one sample, sequenced in a study of Graves' ophthalmopathy and Graves' hyperthyroidism (dated by TCRdb to between 2018 and 2020). Instrument on record: Illumina HiSeq 2000. TCR beta CDR3 regions were amplified from RNA transcripts for repertoire sequencing. The first round of RT-PCR was done with HTBI primers and the Qiagen OneStep RT-PCR kit, and was followed by a second round of multiplex PCR, then size selection and purification. TCRdb reprocessing: public reads trimmed at Q25 with fastp, clones called with MiXCR, in-frame beta chains kept. Each CDR3 protein gets just one entry, which takes the most common genes and DNA from the rows behind it. This sample gives 680,000 or so distinct CDR3 sequences in total; 20% to 25% of them show up just once. The ten largest clones add up to about 6.6% of the sample. The sequenced sample was peripheral blood. These receptors originate from a woman aged 18-29 years with stable Graves' hyperthyroidism. Some clones in this sample may be carry-over from other donors' samples. Donor details come from another sample of the same person, matched by shared clones.

The table lists this clonotype with many counts. CDR3 in amino acids: CSAGTSGGVMFF. Here the CDR3 DNA reads TGCAGCGCTGGTACTAGCGGGGGTGTTATGTTTTTT. The chain is built from TRBV29-1 and TRBJ2-2; 11 bases align to TRBD2. The CDR3 consists of 12 residues. V trimming: 7 bases; J trimming: 15 bases; junction bases outside the gene matches: 10. CDR1 and CDR2 (germline): SQVTM, ANQGSEA.

The gene calls are TRBV5-1 and TRBJ1-1; 7 nucleotides agree with TRBD1. With 4 bases clipped from V and 2 bases from J, the junction kept 8 bases outside the gene matches. Looked up from germline, CDR1 is SGHRS and CDR2 is YFSETQ. CDR3 size: 15 residues. CDR3: CASSTGTAINTEAFF. The CDR3, as DNA: TGCGCCAGCAGCACCGGGACAGCCATAAACACTGAAGCTTTCTTT.

Many counts were recorded for this clonotype. The chain joins TRBV28 to TRBJ2-5, with TRBD2 matching 13 bases. The germline V gene has CDR1 MDHEN and CDR2 SYDVKM. V was clipped by 4 bases and J by 5 bases; unmatched bases: 7. CDR3 length equals 16 residues. The CDR3, as DNA: TGTGCCAGCAGTTCCTCAGGACTAGCGGGAGCGGAGACCCAGTACTTC. It translates to CASSSSGLAGAETQYF.

This clonotype has at least ten counts. This sequence joins TRBV20-1 and TRBJ1-2; D not certain. CDR1 is DFQATT and CDR2 is SNEGSKA in the germline V gene (reference sequence). Trimming took off 1 base at V and 6 bases at J, with 9 bases between the two ends. CDR3 length: 12 residues. CDR3 sequence: CSARVGKDGYTF. For the CDR3, the DNA is TGCAGTGCTAGAGTGGGCAAGGATGGCTACACCTTC.

This clonotype was observed at least ten times. The J gene is TRBJ1-5, the V gene TRBV12-3 or TRBV12-4, with D unclear. V was pared by 2 bases and J by 6 bases, with 11 bases between. The CDR3 runs 14 residues. This CDR3 reads CASSLKGFRQPQHF. DNA for the CDR3: TGTGCCAGCAGTTTAAAGGGTTTTCGTCAGCCCCAGCATTTT.